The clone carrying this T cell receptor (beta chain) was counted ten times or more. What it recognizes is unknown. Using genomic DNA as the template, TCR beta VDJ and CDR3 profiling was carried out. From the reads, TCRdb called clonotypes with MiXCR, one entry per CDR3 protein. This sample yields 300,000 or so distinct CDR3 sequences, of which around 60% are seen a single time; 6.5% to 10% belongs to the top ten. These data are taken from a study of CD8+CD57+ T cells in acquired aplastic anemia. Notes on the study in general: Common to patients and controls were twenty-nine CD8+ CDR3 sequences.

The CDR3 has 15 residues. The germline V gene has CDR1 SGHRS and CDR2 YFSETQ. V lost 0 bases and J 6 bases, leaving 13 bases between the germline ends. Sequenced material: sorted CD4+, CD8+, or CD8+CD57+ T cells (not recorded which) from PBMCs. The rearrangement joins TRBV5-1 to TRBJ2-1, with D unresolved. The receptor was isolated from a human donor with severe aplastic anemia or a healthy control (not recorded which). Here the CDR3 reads CASSLVQAPGNEQFF. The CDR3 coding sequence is TGCGCCAGCAGCTTGGTGCAGGCACCCGGCAATGAGCAGTTCTTC.